The 29 T cell receptor beta chains in this list originate from one sample, sequenced in a study of blood T cell repertoires in COVID-19. Using immunoSEQ multiplex PCR, the repertoire was profiled, and TCRdb retains in-frame clones only, with some absent. The repertoire holds about 140,000 clones, with roughly 88% as singletons. Material: peripheral blood. These receptors came from a man aged 60 to 75 with active or convalescent COVID-19.

The V call is TRBV7-8, the J call TRBJ2-3, with 8 bases lining up with TRBD2. V dropped 1 base and J dropped 2; count of bases not matched to a gene: 5. Per germline, CDR1 SGHVS and CDR2 FQNEAQ. The CDR3 spans 16 residues. The CDR3: CASSLVTSGYTDTQYF. For the CDR3, the DNA is TGTGCCAGCAGCTTAGTAACTAGCGGATACACAGATACGCAGTATTTT. The full variable domain, completed using reference TRBV7-8 and TRBJ2-3, is GAGVSQSPRYKVAKRGQDVALRCDPISGHVSLFWYQQALGQGPEFLTYFQNEAQLDKSGLPSDRFFAERPEGSVSTLKIQRTQQEDSAVYLCASSLVTSGYTDTQYFGPGTRLTVL.

The V and J genes are TRBV27 and TRBJ2-1; 13 bases fit TRBD2. There are 14 residues in the CDR3. The germline gives CDR1 MNHEY, CDR2 SMNVEV (reference sequence). The V segment lost 5 bases and the J segment 10 bases; nucleotides outside the gene matches: 5. CDR3 DNA sequence: TGTGCCAGCAGTCCCCAGGGACTAGCGGGGGAGCAGTTCTTC. Translated: CASSPQGLAGEQFF.

The genes are TRBV11-3 and TRBJ1-1; no clear D. Germline V gene data show CDR1 as SGHNT and CDR2 as YENEEA. Deletions cut 1 base from V and 0 bases from J, with 15 bases between. The CDR3 covers 17 residues. CDR3 coding DNA: TGTGCCAGCAGCTTAGGAATGGAACAGATATTGAACACTGAAGCTTTCTTT. Translated, it gives CASSLGMEQILNTEAFF.

The rearrangement joins TRBV4-3 to TRBJ1-3; a possible D gene is TRBD1 (5 bases). V was shortened by 3 bases and J by 0 bases, with 9 bases between the two germline ends. Germline CDR1 reads LGHNA; CDR2 reads YSLEER. This CDR3 has 15 residues. CDR3 in amino acids: CASSQGLHSGNTIYF. CDR3 nucleotide sequence: TGCGCCAGCAGCCAGGGACTGCACTCTGGAAACACCATATATTTT.

The chain has TRBV18 and TRBJ1-1, with 9 bases that match TRBD1. The CDR3 is 16 residues long. Germline assignment: CDR1 KGHSH and CDR2 LQKENI. V was clipped by 4 bases and J by 4 bases; unmatched bases: 10. This chain's CDR3 is CASSQGQGLGGTEAFF. The CDR3 DNA is TGTGCCAGCTCACAGGGACAGGGACTGGGCGGCACTGAAGCTTTCTTT.

The chain uses TRBV27 and TRBJ1-5; 8 bases fit TRBD1. The CDR3 contains 14 residues. Looked up from germline, CDR1 is MNHEY and CDR2 is SMNVEV (reference sequence). V gave up 6 bases and J gave up 2 bases; unmatched junction bases: 3. For the CDR3, the DNA is TGTGCCAGCAGCCAGGGACAGGGCAATCAGCCCCAGCATTTT. The encoded protein is CASSQGQGNQPQHF.

The chain uses TRBV6-5 and TRBJ2-1, with 8 nucleotides matching TRBD1. Germline V gene lookup returns CDR1 MNHEY and CDR2 SVGAGI. With 6 bases clipped from V and 4 bases from J, the junction kept 5 bases outside the gene matches. This CDR3 contains 14 residues. Written as DNA, the CDR3 is TGTGCCAGCAGGACAGGGGTGGCTTACAATGAGCAGTTCTTC. Translated: CASRTGVAYNEQFF.

The genes are TRBV19 and TRBJ2-1; 9 bases map to TRBD2. Trimming removed 6 bases from V and 4 bases from J; junction bases left unmatched: 7. The germline gives CDR1 LNHDA, CDR2 SQIVND (reference sequence). The CDR3 runs to 15 residues. CDR3 coding DNA: TGTGCCAGTAGCGTCCTAGCGGGGAAATACAATGAGCAGTTCTTC. Its translation: CASSVLAGKYNEQFF.

The V gene is TRBV27, the J gene TRBJ2-7; 13 positions match TRBD2. The V gene end was trimmed by 3 bases and the J gene end by 4 bases; junction bases not matched to a gene: 9. The CDR3 runs to 17 residues. The germline V gene encodes CDR1 MNHEY and CDR2 SMNVEV (reference sequence). The CDR3 sequence is CASSLQELAGGPYEQYV. The CDR3 DNA is TGTGCCAGCAGTTTGCAAGAACTAGCGGGAGGGCCGTACGAGCAGTACGTC.

The chain employs TRBV7-8 and TRBJ1-5, with TRBD1 identical over 10 bases. Germline trimming cut 3 bases from V and 7 bases from J; bases unmatched to any gene: 6. This CDR3 comprises 15 residues. The V gene's germline CDR1 is SGHVS and CDR2 FQNEAQ. The CDR3 spells CASSLRGQGRQPQHF. The CDR3 nucleotides read TGTGCCAGCAGCTTGAGGGGACAGGGGCGCCAGCCCCAGCATTTT.

This clone was counted a few times. At the DNA level, this CDR3 is encoded by other sequences in the same sample as well. The gene calls are TRBV7-6 and TRBJ1-1; D perhaps matches TRBD1 (5 bases). The CDR3 is made up of 15 amino acids. The germline gives CDR1 SGHVS, CDR2 FNYEAQ. V was trimmed by 2 bases and J by 1 base, leaving 11 bases between them. The CDR3 DNA sequence: TGTGCCAGCAGCTTAAGGGCGGGGGGGAACACTGAAGCTTTCTTT. Its translation is CASSLRAGGNTEAFF.

The chain recombines TRBV4-3 with TRBJ2-2; 7 bases are shared with TRBD2. J lost 5 bases, V lost 0 bases, and 6 bases had no gene match. CDR3 length equals 16 residues. CDR1 is LGHNA, CDR2 YSLEER, per germline. The CDR3 DNA sequence: TGCGCCAGCAGCCAAGAAGGCCTAGCGGTTACCGGGGAGCTGTTTTTT. Translation gives CASSQEGLAVTGELFF.

The V gene is TRBV30, the J gene TRBJ1-5, with D maybe TRBD1 (6 bases). Trimming cost V 5 bases and J 1 base, with 9 bases left between them. The CDR3 extends over 13 amino acids. Germline V CDR1 and CDR2: GTSNPN, SVGIG (reference sequence). In DNA form, the CDR3 reads TGTGCCTGGTCCAGGGGAAGCAATCAGCCCCAGCATTTT. Translated, it gives CAWSRGSNQPQHF.

This chain links TRBV25-1 with TRBJ2-1, with a possible D match to TRBD2 (5 bases). The CDR3 consists of 12 residues. Trimming left V 3 bases short and J 7 bases short, with 7 bases between. Germline V gene lookup returns CDR1 MGHDK and CDR2 SYGVNS. CDR3 coding DNA: TGTGCCAGCAGTGAGCGGGCTAATGAGCAGTTCTTC. Translating gives CASSERANEQFF.

This clone showed up just a few times. V and J are TRBV2 and TRBJ1-3; no clear D. There are 14 residues in the CDR3. With 3 bases removed from V and 6 bases from J, the gap between germline ends came to 12 bases. The germline gives CDR1 SNHLY, CDR2 FYNNEI. CDR3 protein: CASSEQRVANTIYF. The CDR3 bases are TGTGCCAGCAGTGAGCAACGGGTCGCAAACACCATATATTTT.

V is TRBV7-8 and J is TRBJ2-2, with D possibly matching TRBD1 (6 bases). In germline, CDR1 is SGHVS, CDR2 FQNEAQ. V shed 4 bases and J shed 4 bases, with 13 bases lying between them. The length of the CDR3 is 15 residues. The DNA for the CDR3 is TGTGCCAGCAGCTCCCCAGGGGTGGGCACCGGGGAGCTGTTTTTT. Translating gives CASSSPGVGTGELFF.

The chain's CDR3 is CASSYPGLTAEQYF. CDR3 nucleotides: TGTGCCAGCAGTTACCCTGGATTGACAGCGGAGCAGTACTTC. V is TRBV6-2 or TRBV6-3 and J is TRBJ2-7; possibly TRBD1 for D (5 bases). The germline V gene has CDR1 MNHEY and CDR2 SVGEGT. Trimming cost V 2 bases and J 7 bases, with 15 bases left between them. This CDR3 is built from 14 residues.

The chain joins TRBV6-2 or TRBV6-3 to TRBJ2-7; 7 nucleotides agree with TRBD2. Germline V gene sequence: CDR1 MNHEY, CDR2 SVGEGT. This CDR3 has 15 residues. Trimming cost V 2 bases and J 8 bases; bases outside gene matches: 12. The CDR3 DNA sequence: TGTGCCAGCAGTTACGACGGGAGGCCCCCCTTCAAGCAGTACGTC. This gives the protein CASSYDGRPPFKQYV.

The chain is built from TRBV7-8 and TRBJ2-1; perhaps TRBD2 as D (6 bases). The germline V gene encodes CDR1 SGHVS and CDR2 FQNEAQ. Trimming left V 5 bases short and J 3 bases short, with 14 bases between. CDR3 size: 15 residues. The CDR3 DNA follows: TGTGCCAGCAGCACCCTACTAGCAGACTACAATGAGCAGTTCTTC. Amino acid sequence: CASSTLLADYNEQFF.

The chain links TRBV30 to TRBJ1-4; a weak D match, TRBD1 (5 bases). This CDR3 spans 17 amino acids. Germline CDR1 GTSNPN, CDR2 SVGIG (reference sequence). The V and J ends lost 2 bases and 7 bases respectively, with 23 bases between them. The CDR3 reads CAWSFSGWPRGSEKLFF. Written as DNA, the CDR3 is TGTGCCTGGAGTTTTTCAGGGTGGCCAAGAGGCTCTGAAAAACTGTTTTTT.

The chain is built from TRBV14 and TRBJ1-5; the match to TRBD1 covers 9 bases. This CDR3 has 17 amino acids. Per germline, CDR1 SGHDN and CDR2 FVKESK. With V trimmed by 2 bases and J by 6 bases, 11 bases remained unmatched. The CDR3 loop is CASSQFPGQGLCQPQHF. DNA of the CDR3: TGTGCCAGCAGCCAATTCCCGGGACAGGGTTTATGTCAGCCCCAGCATTTT.

This sequence joins TRBV28 and TRBJ2-5; D not resolved. The V gene's germline CDR1 is MDHEN and CDR2 SYDVKM. The CDR3 sequence is 15 residues long. V was clipped by 6 bases and J by 0 bases, with 14 bases between them. The chain's CDR3 is CASSPRRPYQETQYF. The CDR3 DNA sequence: TGTGCCAGCAGCCCTAGACGACCGTACCAAGAGACCCAGTACTTC. The whole variable domain, remainder taken from reference TRBV28 and TRBJ2-5, is DVKVTQSSRYLVKRTGEKVFLECVQDMDHENMFWYRQDPGLGLRLIYFSYDVKMKEKGDIPEGYSVSREKKERFSLILESASTNQTSMYLCASSPRRPYQETQYFGPGTRLLVL.

The chain carries TRBV10-2 and TRBJ1-1; tentatively, D is TRBD1 (6 bases). Germline loops: CDR1 WSHSY, CDR2 SAAADI. CDR3 size: 14 residues. V shed 3 bases and J shed 1 base, with 9 bases lying between them. In DNA, the CDR3 is TGCGCCAGCAGTGATTGGGACACGAACACTGAAGCTTTCTTT. Protein: CASSDWDTNTEAFF.

The chain links TRBV7-2 to TRBJ2-3; D is perhaps TRBD2 (5 bases). V lost 1 base to trimming and J lost 3 bases, with 5 bases between them. In germline, CDR1 is SGHTA, CDR2 FQGNSA. This CDR3 region has 13 residues. CDR3 nucleotide sequence: TGTGCCAGCAGCTTAGGAGGGACAGATACGCAGTATTTT. Protein sequence: CASSLGGTDTQYF.

This chain uses TRBV18 with TRBJ2-1; TRBD2 agrees at 15 bases. This CDR3 is built from 16 residues. Germline CDR1 and CDR2: KGHSH and LQKENI. After removal of 0 bases from V and 7 bases from J, the junction contained 1 base not matched to a gene. The CDR3: CASSPPGLAGGNEQFF. CDR3 DNA: TGTGCCAGCTCACCACCTGGACTAGCGGGAGGGAATGAGCAGTTCTTC.

This clone was observed a few times. V gene TRBV5-6 combines with J gene TRBJ1-2; D gene unclear. This CDR3 has 15 residues. The germline V gene has CDR1 SGHDT and CDR2 YYEEEE. V shed 2 bases and J shed 4 bases, with 15 bases lying between them. The CDR3 spells CASSFSPRSSYGYTF. CDR3 nucleotide sequence: TGTGCCAGCAGCTTCAGTCCCCGATCTTCCTATGGCTACACCTTC.

The chain carries TRBV25-1 and TRBJ1-3, with D uncertain. This CDR3 comprises 13 residues. V was trimmed by 1 base and J by 4 bases, leaving 5 bases between them. The germline gives CDR1 MGHDK, CDR2 SYGVNS. The CDR3 nucleotides read TGTGCCAGCAGTGAATTGAGGGGAAACACCATATATTTT. It translates to CASSELRGNTIYF.

The CDR3 DNA is TGCAGTGCTAGTTCCCAGGGGGTAGGGGAAAATCAGCCCCAGCATTTT. This codes for CSASSQGVGENQPQHF. The rearrangement joins TRBV20-1 to TRBJ1-5; 7 bases agree with TRBD1. The CDR3 length is 16 residues. CDR1 and CDR2 from the germline V gene are DFQATT and SNEGSKA (reference sequence). J lost 4 bases, V lost 3 bases, and 12 bases had no gene match.

The V and J genes are TRBV24-1 and TRBJ2-1, with 16 bases aligning to TRBD2. This CDR3 region has 15 residues. Germline CDR1 reads KGHDR; CDR2 reads SFDVKD. The V gene end was trimmed by 4 bases and the J gene end by 8 bases; junction bases not matched to a gene: 1. CDR3 bases: TGTGCCACCAGTGAGGGGACTAGCGGGAGGGATGAGCAGTTCTTC. It translates to CATSEGTSGRDEQFF.